The entry that follows covers one T cell receptor beta chain sequence. Its antigen is as yet unknown. These data come from a study of cytomegalovirus exposure and HLA in healthy donors. Findings of the study overall: Within an earlier analysis, most TCR beta V segments proved productive either about 90% or about 30% of the time. In the analysis, some V segments, TRBV6-2 and TRBV6-3 included, were excluded as indistinguishable. An observed cluster of highly shared sequence variants was recorded as a likely sequencing artifact.

V gave up 5 bases and J gave up 0 bases; unmatched junction bases: 4. The CDR3 has 13 amino acids. CDR1 is GTSNPN and CDR2 is SVGIG in the germline V gene (reference sequence). These donors counted as nominally healthy when sampled, but unrecorded immune exposures were likely. A multiplex PCR was run with 60 Vbeta primers and 13 Jbeta primers. TCRdb keeps only in-frame clones here, not all; method: immunoSEQ multiplex PCR. The sample lists a few hundred thousand clones; about 80% were seen once. The genes are TRBV30 and TRBJ2-7, with 7 nucleotides matching TRBD1. The sequenced material came from PBMCs. The source of this sequence is a man between 18 and 35 years old in good health and CMV-seronegative. The chain's CDR3 is CAWDRDSSYEQYF. The CDR3 region has the DNA TGTGCCTGGGACCGGGACAGCTCCTACGAGCAGTACTTC.